This T cell receptor beta chain was retrieved from a study of blood T cell repertoires in COVID-19. At the level of the study: Whether acute or convalescent, the COVID-19 samples came from the United States, Italy and Spain.

CDR1 SGHNT and CDR2 YYREEE come from the germline V gene (reference sequence). CDR3 length: 13 residues. Trimming cost V 2 bases and J 2 bases, with 7 bases left between them. Original processing notes: Nucleated cell counts were estimated from reference gene primer amplification. Sequenced by immunoSEQ multiplex PCR; TCRdb stores in-frame clones only, minus some. The V and J calls and clone size were taken over from that table, and D and trimming were inferred from the DNA. In the table there are about 670,000 clones, 85% to 90% of which are singletons. This clonotype was obtained from a woman aged 18-29 years with acute or convalescent COVID-19. This chain joins TRBV5-4 and TRBJ1-1, with D tentatively TRBD1 (5 bases). Sequencing was done on a sample of peripheral blood. The CDR3 reads CASSFQGNTEAFF. The CDR3 DNA follows: TGTGCCAGCAGCTTCCAGGGAAACACTGAAGCTTTCTTT.